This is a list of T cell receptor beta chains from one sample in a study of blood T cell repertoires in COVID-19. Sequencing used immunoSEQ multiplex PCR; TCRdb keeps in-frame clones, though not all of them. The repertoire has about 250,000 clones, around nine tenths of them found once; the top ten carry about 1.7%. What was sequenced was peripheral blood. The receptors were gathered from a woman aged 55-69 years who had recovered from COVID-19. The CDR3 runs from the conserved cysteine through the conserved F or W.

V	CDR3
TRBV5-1	CASSSRGGGETQYF
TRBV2	CASSMDYNTGELFF
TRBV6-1	CASSGTGALTNTGELFF
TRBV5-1	CASSLAGQSFYEQYF
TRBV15	CATSRGPFSSGTNEKLFF
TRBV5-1	CASSQRGNTGELFF
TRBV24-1	CATSDPEGTYNEQFF
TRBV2	CASPRGLSYNEQFF
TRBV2	CASRPLGEQYF
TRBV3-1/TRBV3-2	CASSQTDRNTEAFF
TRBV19	CASSIGRANYGYTF
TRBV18	CASSPARGQQETQYF
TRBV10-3	CAISEGGRGMGGYTF
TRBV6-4	CASSSGHSSSPLHF
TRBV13	CASSLGLRGRNTEAFF
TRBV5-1	CASSLDSGDTDTQYF
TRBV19	CASSRTAEYNSPLHF
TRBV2	CASSGFGGSNTGELFF
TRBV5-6	CASSLDPELTVGYTF
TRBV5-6	CASSTIQFKANYGYTF
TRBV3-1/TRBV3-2	CASSQRLAPNTGELFF
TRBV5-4	CASRMAAGVRGDGYTF
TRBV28	CASSLDSYNEQFF
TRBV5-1	CASSFGQTSYGYTF
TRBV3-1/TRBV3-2	CASSQAQGQETQYF
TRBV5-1	CASSLEQGFAKNTEAFF
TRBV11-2	CASSLTRGTGELFF
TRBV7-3	CASSLFPSGGPSSYEQYF
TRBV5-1	CASSAAVAGEQFF
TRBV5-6	CASDKTGGSPLHF
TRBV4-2	CASSQDRPSTDTQYF
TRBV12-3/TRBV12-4	CASSRGQNTEAFF
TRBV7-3	CASSLNSGGGTGELFF
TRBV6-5	CASSTRTGPTEAFF
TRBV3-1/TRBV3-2	CASSATGTSEQYF
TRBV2	CAGGQGNNQPQHF
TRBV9	CASSPGWGAPLHF
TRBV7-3	CASSLGQGQGTGELFF
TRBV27	CASSLSRDSYGYTF
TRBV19	CASRPGNEPYGYTF
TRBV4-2	CASSGTSETGELFF
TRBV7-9	CASSLADIHYEQYF
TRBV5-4	CASSTRGGQGDTQYF
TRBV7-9	CASSKTGTGNQPQHF